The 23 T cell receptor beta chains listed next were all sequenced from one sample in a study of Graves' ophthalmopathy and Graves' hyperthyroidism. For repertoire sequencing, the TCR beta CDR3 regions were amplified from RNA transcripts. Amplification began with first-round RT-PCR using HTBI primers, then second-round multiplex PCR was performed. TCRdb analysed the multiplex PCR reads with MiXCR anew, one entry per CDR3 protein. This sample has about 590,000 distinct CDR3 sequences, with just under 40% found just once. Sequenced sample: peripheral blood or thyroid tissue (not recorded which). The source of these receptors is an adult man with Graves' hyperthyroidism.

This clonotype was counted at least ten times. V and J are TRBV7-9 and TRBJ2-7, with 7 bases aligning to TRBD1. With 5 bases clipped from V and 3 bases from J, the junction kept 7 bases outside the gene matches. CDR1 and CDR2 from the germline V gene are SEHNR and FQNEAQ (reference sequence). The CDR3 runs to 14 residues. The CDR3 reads CASSHLGQDYEQYF. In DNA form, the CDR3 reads TGTGCCAGCAGCCACCTCGGACAGGACTACGAGCAGTACTTC.

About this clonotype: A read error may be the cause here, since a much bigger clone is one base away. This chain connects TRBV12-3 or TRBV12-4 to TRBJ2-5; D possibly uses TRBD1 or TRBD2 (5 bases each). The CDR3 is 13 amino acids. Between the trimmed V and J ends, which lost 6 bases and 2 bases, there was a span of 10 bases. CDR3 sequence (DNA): TGTGCCAGCAGGAAGGGACCTCAAGAGACCCAGTACTTC. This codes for CASRKGPQETQYF.

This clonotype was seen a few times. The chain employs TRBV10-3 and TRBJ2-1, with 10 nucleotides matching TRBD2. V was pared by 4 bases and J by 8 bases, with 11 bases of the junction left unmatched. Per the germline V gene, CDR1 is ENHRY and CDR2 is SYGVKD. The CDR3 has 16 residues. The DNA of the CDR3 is TGTGCCATCAGTGGGGCTAGCGGGAGCTTTCCGCATGAGCAGTTCTTC. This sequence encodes CAISGASGSFPHEQFF.

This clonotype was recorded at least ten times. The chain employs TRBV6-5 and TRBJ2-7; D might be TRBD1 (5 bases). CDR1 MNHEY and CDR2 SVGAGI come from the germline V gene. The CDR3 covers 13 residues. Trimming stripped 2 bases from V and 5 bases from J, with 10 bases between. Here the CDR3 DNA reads TGTGCCAGCAGTTACGGGGCGCGTGACGAGCAGTACTTC. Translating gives CASSYGARDEQYF.

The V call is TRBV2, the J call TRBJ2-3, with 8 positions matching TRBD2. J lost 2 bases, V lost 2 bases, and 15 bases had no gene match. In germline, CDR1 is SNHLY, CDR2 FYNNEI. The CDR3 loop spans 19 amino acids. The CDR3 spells CASSELAVVAGGTTDTQYF. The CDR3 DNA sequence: TGTGCCAGCAGTGAACTCGCCGTAGTGGCGGGGGGTACCACAGATACGCAGTATTTT.

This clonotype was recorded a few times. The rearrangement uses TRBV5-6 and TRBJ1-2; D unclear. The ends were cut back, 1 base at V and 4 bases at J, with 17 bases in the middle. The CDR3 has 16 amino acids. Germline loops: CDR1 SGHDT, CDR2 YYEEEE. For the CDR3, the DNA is TGTGCCAGCAGCTTGTCTCCCCAGAATACCCTCTATGGCTACACCTTC. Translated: CASSLSPQNTLYGYTF.

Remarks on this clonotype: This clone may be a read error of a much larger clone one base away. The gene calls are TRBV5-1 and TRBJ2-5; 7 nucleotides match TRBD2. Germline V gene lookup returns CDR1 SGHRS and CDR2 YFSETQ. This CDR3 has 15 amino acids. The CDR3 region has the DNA TGCGCCAGCAGCTTGGATGCGGGAGTTGGGGAGACCCAGTGCTTC. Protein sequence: CASSLDAGVGETQCF.

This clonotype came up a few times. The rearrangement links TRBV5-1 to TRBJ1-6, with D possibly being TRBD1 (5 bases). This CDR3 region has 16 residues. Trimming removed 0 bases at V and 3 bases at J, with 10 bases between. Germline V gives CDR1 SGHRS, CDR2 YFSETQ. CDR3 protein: CASSLATGDYNSPLHF. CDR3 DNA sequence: TGCGCCAGCAGCTTGGCCACGGGGGACTATAATTCACCCCTCCACTTT.

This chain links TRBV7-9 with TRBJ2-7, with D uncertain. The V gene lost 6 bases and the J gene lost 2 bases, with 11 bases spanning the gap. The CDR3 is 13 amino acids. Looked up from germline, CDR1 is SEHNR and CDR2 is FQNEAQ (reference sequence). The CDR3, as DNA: TGTGCCAGCAGTCCCACGACGGCCTACGAGCAGTACTTC. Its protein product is CASSPTTAYEQYF.

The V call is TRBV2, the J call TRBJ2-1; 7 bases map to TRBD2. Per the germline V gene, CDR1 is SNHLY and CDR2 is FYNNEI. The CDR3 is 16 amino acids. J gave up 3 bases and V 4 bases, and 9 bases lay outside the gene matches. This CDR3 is CASSVEAGPYYNEQFF. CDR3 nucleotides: TGTGCCAGCAGTGTTGAAGCGGGACCATACTACAATGAGCAGTTCTTC.

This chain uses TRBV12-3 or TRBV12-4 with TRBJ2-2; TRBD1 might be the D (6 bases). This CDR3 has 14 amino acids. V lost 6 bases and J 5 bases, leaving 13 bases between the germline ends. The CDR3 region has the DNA TGTGCCAGCAGCCCCGGGACATCAACCGGGGAGCTGTTTTTT. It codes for CASSPGTSTGELFF.

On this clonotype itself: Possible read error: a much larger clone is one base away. CDR3 sequence reads: CSARSSRVSDQPQHF. As DNA, the CDR3 is TGCAGTGCTAGATCCTCGAGAGTGTCCGATCAGCCCCAGCATTTT. The J gene is TRBJ1-5, the V gene TRBV20-1, with no clear D. This CDR3 has 15 residues. V was trimmed by 2 bases and J by 5 bases, leaving 16 bases between them. Looked up from germline, CDR1 is DFQATT and CDR2 is SNEGSKA (reference sequence).

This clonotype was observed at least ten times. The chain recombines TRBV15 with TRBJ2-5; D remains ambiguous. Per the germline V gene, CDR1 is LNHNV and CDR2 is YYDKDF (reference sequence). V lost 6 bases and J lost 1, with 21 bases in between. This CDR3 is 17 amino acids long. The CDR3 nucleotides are TGTGCCACCAGACCCGCCCTAGGCAGCCTCATCCAAGAGACCCAGTACTTC. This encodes CATRPALGSLIQETQYF.

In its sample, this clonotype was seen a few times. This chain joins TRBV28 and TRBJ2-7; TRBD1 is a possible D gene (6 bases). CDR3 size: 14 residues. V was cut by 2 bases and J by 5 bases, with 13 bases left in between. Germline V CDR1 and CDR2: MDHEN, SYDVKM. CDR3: CASSLVGTRDEQYF. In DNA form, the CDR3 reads TGTGCCAGCAGTTTAGTGGGGACAAGGGACGAGCAGTACTTC.

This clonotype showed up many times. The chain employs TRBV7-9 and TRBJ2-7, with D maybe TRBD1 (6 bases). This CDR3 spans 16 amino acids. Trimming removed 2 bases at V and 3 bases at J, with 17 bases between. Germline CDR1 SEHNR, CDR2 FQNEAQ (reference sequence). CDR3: CASSLTGLGHGYEQYF. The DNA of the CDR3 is TGTGCCAGCAGCTTAACAGGGTTAGGCCACGGCTACGAGCAGTACTTC.

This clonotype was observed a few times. The CDR3: CASSETRDGTYEQYF. The CDR3 bases are TGTGCCAGCAGCGAGACCCGGGACGGAACCTACGAGCAGTACTTC. This chain links TRBV12-3 or TRBV12-4 with TRBJ2-7; D is possibly TRBD1 or TRBD2 (5 bases each). V was cut by 6 bases and J by 2 bases, with 17 bases left in between. This CDR3 comprises 15 residues.

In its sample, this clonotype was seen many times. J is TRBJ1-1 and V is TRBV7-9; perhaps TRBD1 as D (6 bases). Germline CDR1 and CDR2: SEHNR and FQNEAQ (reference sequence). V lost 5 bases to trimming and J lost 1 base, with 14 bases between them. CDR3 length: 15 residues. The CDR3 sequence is CASSLTGSPNTEAFF. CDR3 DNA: TGTGCCAGCAGCCTAACAGGGTCCCCGAACACTGAAGCTTTCTTT.

The CDR3 reads CASSGLLGGAHNEQFF. Written as DNA, the CDR3 is TGCGCCAGCAGCGGTCTCTTAGGGGGCGCCCACAATGAGCAGTTCTTC. This chain connects TRBV5-1 to TRBJ2-1; 7 bases fit TRBD1. CDR1 is SGHRS, CDR2 YFSETQ, per germline. V trimming: 4 bases; J trimming: 5 bases; junction bases outside the gene matches: 12. The length of the CDR3 is 16 residues.

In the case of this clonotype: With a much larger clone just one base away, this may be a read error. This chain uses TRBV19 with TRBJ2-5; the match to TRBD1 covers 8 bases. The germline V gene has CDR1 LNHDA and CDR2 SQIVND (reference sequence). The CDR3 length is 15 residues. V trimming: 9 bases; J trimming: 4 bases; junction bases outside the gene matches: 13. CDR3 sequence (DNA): TGTGCCAGCGGTTCGTGGACAGGGATGGGAGAGACCCAGTACTTC. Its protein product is CASGSWTGMGETQYF. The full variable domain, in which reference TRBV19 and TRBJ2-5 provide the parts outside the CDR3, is DGGITQSPKYLFRKEGQNVTLSCEQNLNHDAMYWYRQDPGQGLRLIYYSQIVNDFQKGDIAEGYSVSREKKESFPLTVTSAQKNPTAFYLCASGSWTGMGETQYFGPGTRLLVL.

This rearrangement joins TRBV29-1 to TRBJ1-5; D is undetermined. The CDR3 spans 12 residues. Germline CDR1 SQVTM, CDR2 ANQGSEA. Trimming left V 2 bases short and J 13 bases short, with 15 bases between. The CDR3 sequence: CSVEKGPDTQHF. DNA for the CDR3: TGCAGCGTTGAAAAGGGCCCAGATACGCAGCATTTT. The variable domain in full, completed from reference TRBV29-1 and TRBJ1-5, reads SAVISQKPSRDICQRGTSLTIQCQVDSQVTMMFWYRQQPGQSLTLIATANQGSEATYESGFVIDKFPISRPNLTFSTLTVSNMSPEDSSIYLCSVEKGPDTQHFGDGTRLSIL.

The CDR3 DNA sequence: TGTGCCAGCAGCCAAGGTTCCACAGACAGTACCCCTCACGAGCAGTACTTC. This gives the protein CASSQGSTDSTPHEQYF. The chain has TRBV4-2 and TRBJ2-7, with a weak D call TRBD1 (5 bases). The V and J ends lost 1 base and 5 bases respectively, with 21 bases between them. In germline, CDR1 is LGHNA, CDR2 YNFKEQ. This CDR3 contains 17 residues.

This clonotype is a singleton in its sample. CDR3 loop: CASSAGMTGGTNEKLFF. CDR3 sequence (DNA): TGTGCCAGCAGTGCTGGAATGACAGGGGGAACTAATGAAAAACTGTTTTTT. The chain couples TRBV25-1 to TRBJ1-4; the match to TRBD1 covers 9 bases. CDR1 and CDR2 (germline): MGHDK, SYGVNS. The V gene end was trimmed by 4 bases and the J gene end by 1 base; junction bases not matched to a gene: 7. This CDR3 has 17 amino acids.

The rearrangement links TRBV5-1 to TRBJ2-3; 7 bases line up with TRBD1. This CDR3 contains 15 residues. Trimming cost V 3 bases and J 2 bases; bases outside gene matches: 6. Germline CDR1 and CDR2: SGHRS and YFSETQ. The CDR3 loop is CASSSVQGSTDTQYF. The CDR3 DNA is TGCGCCAGCAGCTCGGTACAGGGGTCCACAGATACGCAGTATTTT.